These 28 T cell receptor beta chains originate from one sample sequenced in a study of blood T cell repertoires in COVID-19. Only in-frame clones appear in the TCRdb table, and some are missing; sequencing was by immunoSEQ multiplex PCR. The repertoire has 180,000 or so clones, 80% to 90% of them found once; the top ten carry about 11%. The specimen was peripheral blood. These receptors were obtained from a woman in her thirties or forties with COVID-19, enrolled during active disease.

The genes are TRBV7-9 and TRBJ2-5, with TRBD2 identical over 12 bases. The CDR3 has 16 amino acids. CDR1 SEHNR and CDR2 FQNEAQ come from the germline V gene (reference sequence). With V trimmed by 5 bases and J by 5 bases, 9 bases remained unmatched. CDR3 protein: CASSPRLAGDRETQYF. The DNA for the CDR3 is TGTGCCAGCAGCCCACGACTAGCGGGGGATAGGGAGACCCAGTACTTC.

The chain is built from TRBV27 and TRBJ2-7; 10 bases align to TRBD2. There are 16 residues in the CDR3. Germline lookup yields CDR1 MNHEY and CDR2 SMNVEV (reference sequence). The J segment lost 3 bases and the V segment lost 3 bases, leaving 8 bases of the junction unmatched. In DNA, the CDR3 is TGTGCCAGCAGTTTTGCTAGCGGGAGAAGGGGCTACGAGCAGTACTTC. It specifies CASSFASGRRGYEQYF.

The J gene is TRBJ2-7, the V gene TRBV11-1; D ambiguous. The CDR3 covers 13 residues. Trimming took 1 base from V and 10 from J, leaving 14 bases between them. Germline assignment: CDR1 SGHAT and CDR2 FQDESV (reference sequence). The CDR3 coding sequence is TGTGCCAGCAGCTTAGACGGCTACGGAGATCAGTACTTC. Amino acids: CASSLDGYGDQYF. Supplemented by reference TRBV11-1 and TRBJ2-7, the full variable domain reads EAEVAQSPRYKITEKSQAVAFWCDPISGHATLYWYRQILGQGPELLVQFQDESVVDDSQLPKDRFSAERLKGVDSTLKIQPAELGDSAMYLCASSLDGYGDQYFGPGTRLTVT.

The genes are TRBV12-3 or TRBV12-4 and TRBJ1-2; 7 bases are a match to TRBD1. The trim removed 7 bases at V and 4 bases at J, leaving 6 bases unmatched. CDR3 size: 13 residues. CDR3 loop: CASTRGQIYGYTF. CDR3 in DNA: TGTGCCAGCACCCGGGGACAGATCTATGGCTACACCTTC.

The genes are TRBV7-9 and TRBJ2-2, with D tentatively TRBD1 (6 bases). Per the germline V gene, CDR1 is SEHNR and CDR2 is FQNEAQ (reference sequence). The germline V and J ends were trimmed by 6 bases and 0 bases, with 20 bases remaining between them. This CDR3 has 18 residues. The CDR3 bases are TGTGCCAGCAGTTCCAACTTGGGGGCGCAAACGAACACCGGGGAGCTGTTTTTT. It encodes CASSSNLGAQTNTGELFF.

By frequency in the sample, this clone is medium-sized (0.01 to 0.1%). V is TRBV27 and J is TRBJ2-5; D is perhaps TRBD2 (6 bases). This CDR3 has 15 amino acids. The V end was cut by 7 bases, the J end by 3 bases, with 18 bases between. The germline CDR1 and CDR2 sequences are MNHEY and SMNVEV (reference sequence). In nucleotides, the CDR3 is TGTGCCAGCACGGGAACTAGCTCCCAGGAAGAGACCCAGTACTTC. It encodes CASTGTSSQEETQYF.

Only a few counts were recorded for this clone. CDR3 in DNA: TGTGCCAGTAGTATTGGGGCCAGGGTCAATCAGCCCCAGCATTTT. Translating gives CASSIGARVNQPQHF. This rearrangement joins TRBV19 to TRBJ1-5, with a tentative D call TRBD1 (5 bases). The CDR3 totals 15 residues. Germline V gene data show CDR1 as LNHDA and CDR2 as SQIVND (reference sequence). The V end lost 3 bases, the J end lost 3 bases, and 12 bases lay between the germline ends. The whole variable domain, filled in from reference TRBV19 and TRBJ1-5, reads DGGITQSPKYLFRKEGQNVTLSCEQNLNHDAMYWYRQDPGQGLRLIYYSQIVNDFQKGDIAEGYSVSREKKESFPLTVTSAQKNPTAFYLCASSIGARVNQPQHFGDGTRLSIL.

The genes are TRBV7-9 and TRBJ2-5; 11 nucleotides align to TRBD2. Germline values: CDR1 SEHNR, CDR2 FQNEAQ (reference sequence). With 7 bases clipped from V and 2 bases from J, the junction kept 9 bases outside the gene matches. This CDR3 has 16 residues. CDR3 DNA sequence: TGTGCCAGCACCAACGCCGTAGCGGGGGGGCAAGAGACCCAGTACTTC. Its protein product is CASTNAVAGGQETQYF.

The chain employs TRBV2 and TRBJ1-6, with 11 bases that match TRBD1. The J segment lost 8 bases and the V segment lost 5 bases, leaving 8 bases of the junction unmatched. CDR1 and CDR2 (germline): SNHLY, FYNNEI. This CDR3 spans 16 amino acids. The DNA of the CDR3 is TGTGCCAGCAGTAGAAACGGACAGGGGGCGCATTCACCCCTCCACTTT. Translated, it gives CASSRNGQGAHSPLHF.

The chain carries TRBV16 and TRBJ2-3; 9 bases are a match to TRBD2. The germline gives CDR1 KGHSY, CDR2 FQNENV. V was clipped by 4 bases and J by 5 bases; unmatched bases: 10. The CDR3 runs 16 residues. The DNA for the CDR3 is TGTGCCAGCAGCCCTAGACTAGCGGTTAATGGAGATACGCAGTATTTT. Translated: CASSPRLAVNGDTQYF.

Only a few counts were recorded for this clone. V gene TRBV2 combines with J gene TRBJ1-4, with 7 bases fitting TRBD1. This CDR3 is built from 15 residues. After removal of 3 bases from V and 6 bases from J, the junction contained 7 bases not matched to a gene. Germline CDR1 SNHLY, CDR2 FYNNEI. The CDR3 DNA is TGTGCCAGCAGTGATCCCAGGGGGAAGGATGAAAAACTGTTTTTT. It codes for CASSDPRGKDEKLFF.

This clone was seen once. The chain is built from TRBV28 and TRBJ2-2, with TRBD2 identical over 7 bases. The CDR3 covers 15 residues. Unmatched junction bases numbered 8, after V lost 10 bases and J lost 0 bases. Germline V gene data show CDR1 as MDHEN and CDR2 as SYDVKM. The chain's CDR3 is CANSPGGANTGELFF. CDR3 bases: TGTGCCAACTCCCCTGGGGGGGCGAACACCGGGGAGCTGTTTTTT.

This sequence joins TRBV7-6 and TRBJ2-1, with a tentative D call TRBD1 (6 bases). Trimming pared 5 bases from V and 5 bases from J, leaving 16 bases between. The CDR3 runs to 15 residues. Germline CDR1 SGHVS, CDR2 FNYEAQ. Written as DNA, the CDR3 is TGTGCCAGCAGCCCTCAGGGGACCATTAACAATGAGCAGTTCTTC. It specifies CASSPQGTINNEQFF.

V and J are TRBV19 and TRBJ1-2; maybe TRBD1 (6 bases). The CDR3 runs 12 residues. CDR1 is LNHDA, CDR2 SQIVND, per germline (reference sequence). V lost 10 bases and J lost 4, with 13 bases in between. The CDR3 nucleotides are TGTGCCATCCGAGGGGGTTCCTATGGCTACACCTTC. Translated, it gives CAIRGGSYGYTF.

This clone was recorded many times. The chain is built from TRBV5-4 and TRBJ2-7; possibly TRBD1 for D (5 bases). The CDR3 extends over 14 amino acids. The ends were cut back, 0 bases at V and 5 bases at J, with 12 bases in the middle. The germline V gene has CDR1 SGHNT and CDR2 YYREEE (reference sequence). The DNA for the CDR3 is TGTGCCAGCAGCTTGGCCAGCAGGGTCCACGAGCAGTACTTC. Its protein product is CASSLASRVHEQYF.

Concerning this clone: The junction does not match germline at one end; this may be a read error. The V and J genes are TRBV2 and TRBJ1-2, with D unclear. In germline, CDR1 is SNHLY, CDR2 FYNNEI. The CDR3 is made up of 14 amino acids. In DNA, the CDR3 is TGTGCCAGCAGGGAAGAAGCAATGAACTATGGCTACACCTTC. It specifies CASREEAMNYGYTF.

J is TRBJ1-1 and V is TRBV19; no clear D gene. Trimming pared 7 bases from V and 4 bases from J, leaving 19 bases between. The CDR3 is 15 amino acids. Germline lookup yields CDR1 LNHDA and CDR2 SQIVND (reference sequence). The CDR3 region is CASTGRGRVSTEAFF. For the CDR3, the DNA is TGTGCCAGTACTGGGCGGGGTAGAGTGAGCACTGAAGCTTTCTTT.

This chain links TRBV11-3 with TRBJ2-1; the match to TRBD1 covers 9 bases. The CDR3 sequence is 15 residues long. V shed 5 bases and J 4 bases; nucleotides not matched to a gene: 6. The germline CDR1 and CDR2 sequences are SGHNT and YENEEA. CDR3 loop: CASSLRDRAYNEQFF. In DNA form, the CDR3 reads TGTGCCAGCAGCCTCCGGGACAGGGCGTACAATGAGCAGTTCTTC.

The genes are TRBV7-9 and TRBJ2-3; 7 bases map to TRBD2. This CDR3 comprises 14 residues. Germline trimming cut 3 bases from V and 2 bases from J; bases unmatched to any gene: 2. Germline V gene lookup returns CDR1 SEHNR and CDR2 FQNEAQ (reference sequence). CDR3 sequence reads: CASSFRDYTDTQYF. As DNA, the CDR3 is TGTGCCAGCAGCTTCCGGGACTACACAGATACGCAGTATTTT.

V usage is TRBV27 and J usage is TRBJ2-1, with D maybe TRBD2 (5 bases). The CDR3 spans 15 residues. CDR1 is MNHEY, CDR2 SMNVEV, per germline (reference sequence). Trimming shortened V by 3 bases and J by 2 bases, and 11 bases separated the two germline ends. Here the CDR3 reads CASSLRETTYNEQFF. CDR3 coding DNA: TGTGCCAGCAGTTTGAGGGAGACGACCTACAATGAGCAGTTCTTC.

This clone was observed once. V usage is TRBV18 and J usage is TRBJ2-1; the D is unclear. Germline V CDR1 and CDR2: KGHSH, LQKENI. V lost 2 bases and J 6 bases, leaving 11 bases between the germline ends. This CDR3 is 14 amino acids long. CDR3 protein: CASSPESWANEQFF. Here the CDR3 DNA reads TGTGCCAGCTCACCAGAGAGTTGGGCCAATGAGCAGTTCTTC.

A single count supports this clone. The chain employs TRBV2 and TRBJ2-5; possibly TRBD1 for D (6 bases). Germline loops: CDR1 SNHLY, CDR2 FYNNEI. The CDR3 loop spans 16 amino acids. The ends were cut back, 8 bases at V and 10 bases at J, with 29 bases in the middle. The CDR3 region is CASSATTGIFRRIQYF. DNA of the CDR3: TGTGCCAGCTCGGCTACAACAGGGATCTTTAGAAGAATCCAGTACTTC.

The chain carries TRBV2 and TRBJ2-1; tentatively, D is TRBD1 (6 bases). Germline CDR1 is SNHLY and CDR2 is FYNNEI. CDR3 length equals 15 residues. Trimming pared 8 bases from V and 5 bases from J, leaving 19 bases between. Written as DNA, the CDR3 is TGTGCCAGCCTAATACCGGGACAAATTAACAATGAGCAGTTCTTC. Amino acid sequence: CASLIPGQINNEQFF.

The gene calls are TRBV23-1 and TRBJ2-5, with a weak D call TRBD2 (7 bases). TRBV23-1 is labeled an ORF, and its function is uncertain. This CDR3 has 14 amino acids. V lost 4 bases and J lost 5, with 14 bases in between. As DNA, the CDR3 is TGCGCCAGCAGTCCGACGGCGGGGGCGGAGACCCAGTACTTC. It yields the protein CASSPTAGAETQYF.

The chain carries TRBV24-1 and TRBJ1-2; no definite D call. Germline V gene data show CDR1 as KGHDR and CDR2 as SFDVKD. The CDR3 is 15 amino acids. V was clipped by 4 bases and J by 0 bases, with 11 bases between them. In DNA, the CDR3 is TGTGCCACCAGTGACCGAAAACTACCTAACTATGGCTACACCTTC. This gives the protein CATSDRKLPNYGYTF.

The J gene is TRBJ2-5, the V gene TRBV5-1, with 11 bases matching TRBD2. The CDR3 sequence is 16 residues long. In germline, CDR1 is SGHRS, CDR2 YFSETQ. Losses at the gene ends were 0 bases for V and 5 bases for J; bases not matched to a gene: 6. The chain's CDR3 is CASSLGTSGSLETQYF. For the CDR3, the DNA is TGCGCCAGCAGCTTGGGTACTAGCGGGAGCCTGGAGACCCAGTACTTC.

This chain joins TRBV5-1 and TRBJ1-1; 7 nucleotides line up with TRBD1. Germline V gene sequence: CDR1 SGHRS, CDR2 YFSETQ. J was trimmed by 1 base and V by 4 bases; bases with no gene match: 1. The CDR3 runs 13 residues. The DNA for the CDR3 is TGCGCCAGCAGCGAGGGGGCGAACACTGAAGCTTTCTTT. It yields the protein CASSEGANTEAFF.

The chain couples TRBV19 to TRBJ1-1; the match to TRBD1 covers 7 bases. The CDR3 has 14 amino acids. CDR1 LNHDA and CDR2 SQIVND come from the germline V gene (reference sequence). With 8 bases clipped from V and 1 base from J, the junction kept 7 bases outside the gene matches. This CDR3 is CASRSGQRNTEAFF. DNA for the CDR3: TGTGCCAGTCGATCGGGACAGCGGAACACTGAAGCTTTCTTT.